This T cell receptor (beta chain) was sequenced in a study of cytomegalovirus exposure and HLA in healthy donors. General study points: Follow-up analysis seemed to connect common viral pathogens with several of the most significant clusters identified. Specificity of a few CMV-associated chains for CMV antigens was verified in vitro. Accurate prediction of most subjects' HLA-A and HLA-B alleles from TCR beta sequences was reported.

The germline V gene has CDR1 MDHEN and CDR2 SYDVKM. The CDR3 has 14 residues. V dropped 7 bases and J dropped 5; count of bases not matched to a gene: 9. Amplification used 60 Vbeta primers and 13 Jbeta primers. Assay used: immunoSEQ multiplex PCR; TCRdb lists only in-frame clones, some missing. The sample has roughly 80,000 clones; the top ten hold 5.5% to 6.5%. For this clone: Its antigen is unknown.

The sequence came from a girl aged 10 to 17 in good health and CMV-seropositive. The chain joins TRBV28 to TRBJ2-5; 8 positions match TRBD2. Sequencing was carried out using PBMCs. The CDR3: CASNTPPGGETQYF. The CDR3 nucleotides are TGTGCCAGCAACACCCCCCCGGGGGGGGAGACCCAGTACTTC.